Following are 4 T cell receptor beta chains from one sample sequenced in a study of blood T cell repertoires in COVID-19. Some clones are missing from TCRdb's copy, which holds only in-frame ones; the method was immunoSEQ multiplex PCR. The data contain around 110,000 clones, 60% to 85% of them singletons. Sequencing used peripheral blood. The receptors shown here come from an older man with COVID-19, enrolled during active disease.

The chain has TRBV28 and TRBJ1-5; TRBD1 aligns across 10 bases. CDR3 size: 18 residues. J lost 1 base, V lost 4 bases, and 10 bases had no gene match. Germline-derived CDR1 and CDR2 are MDHEN and SYDVKM. In DNA, the CDR3 is TGTGCCAGCAGTTCGCGATTCCGGACAGGGGGAAGCAATCAGCCCCAGCATTTT. As protein: CASSSRFRTGGSNQPQHF. The full variable domain, its missing parts supplied by reference TRBV28 and TRBJ1-5, is DVKVTQSSRYLVKRTGEKVFLECVQDMDHENMFWYRQDPGLGLRLIYFSYDVKMKEKGDIPEGYSVSREKKERFSLILESASTNQTSMYLCASSSRFRTGGSNQPQHFGDGTRLSIL.

The chain carries TRBV18 and TRBJ2-3, with TRBD2 as a possible D gene (5 bases). Germline V gene data show CDR1 as KGHSH and CDR2 as LQKENI. This CDR3 has 14 amino acids. The V gene lost 5 bases and the J gene lost 3 bases, with 12 bases spanning the gap. Here the CDR3 DNA reads TGTGCCAGCTCATTAGGTAGCGAGACAGATACGCAGTATTTT. Encoded protein: CASSLGSETDTQYF.

CDR3: CASSSGQGGTQYF. The DNA for the CDR3 is TGTGCCAGCAGCTCCGGACAGGGAGGGACCCAGTACTTC. The chain carries TRBV7-3 and TRBJ2-5, with 8 bases fitting TRBD1. The V gene end was trimmed by 4 bases and the J gene end by 7 bases; junction bases not matched to a gene: 5. The CDR3 consists of 13 residues. Germline V lookup: CDR1 SGHTA, CDR2 FQGTGA.

This chain links TRBV5-8 with TRBJ2-1, with 8 bases fitting TRBD2. V shed 3 bases and J 9 bases; nucleotides not matched to a gene: 11. This CDR3 has 15 residues. Germline V gives CDR1 SGHTS, CDR2 YDEGEE. CDR3 sequence: CASSWTSGTSSEQFF. The CDR3 DNA reads TGTGCCAGCAGCTGGACATCCGGGACTAGTAGTGAGCAGTTCTTC.